These 7 T cell receptor beta chains share one sample of origin, sequenced in a study of Graves' ophthalmopathy and Graves' hyperthyroidism. The study amplified TCR beta CDR3 regions using RNA transcripts. In the first round, RT-PCR was carried out with HTBI primers, and a multiplex PCR formed the second round. TCRdb itself ran the multiplex PCR reads through MiXCR, one entry per CDR3 protein. The profile shows some 380,000 distinct CDR3 sequences, approximately 15% of them singletons. The sample was peripheral blood. The receptors originated from a woman in her late teens or twenties with stable Graves' hyperthyroidism.

This clonotype was seen at least ten times. This chain connects TRBV29-1 to TRBJ2-5, with D possibly matching TRBD2 (6 bases). This CDR3 region has 12 residues. V dropped 4 bases and J dropped 5 bases, with 11 bases sitting between them. Per the germline V gene, CDR1 is SQVTM and CDR2 is ANQGSEA. CDR3: CSVVGRGETQYF. In nucleotides, the CDR3 is TGCAGCGTTGTCGGTCGGGGGGAGACCCAGTACTTC.

This clonotype was recorded at least ten times. This chain uses TRBV3-1 with TRBJ2-2; 9 positions match TRBD1. CDR1 and CDR2 from the germline V gene are LGHDT and YNNKEL (reference sequence). With V trimmed by 5 bases and J by 3 bases, 4 bases remained unmatched. This CDR3 has 15 residues. In nucleotides, the CDR3 is TGTGCCAGCAGCACCCGACAGGGGGACACCGGGGAGCTGTTTTTT. Amino acid sequence: CASSTRQGDTGELFF.

The chain couples TRBV18 to TRBJ1-6, with D tentatively TRBD1 (6 bases). V was clipped by 2 bases and J by 9 bases, with 11 bases between them. The CDR3 has 14 amino acids. CDR1 and CDR2 from the germline V gene are KGHSH and LQKENI. In DNA, the CDR3 is TGTGCCAGCTCACCAGAGGGGGGAGGTTCACCCCTCCACTTT. Translating it yields CASSPEGGGSPLHF.

Many counts were recorded for this clonotype. The V gene is TRBV10-1, the J gene TRBJ1-1; TRBD1 is a possible D gene (6 bases). The CDR3 sequence is 15 residues long. Germline V lookup: CDR1 WNHNN, CDR2 SYGVQD (reference sequence). The V end was cut by 5 bases, the J end by 5 bases, with 18 bases between. This CDR3 reads CASSRSDRPGTEAFF. In DNA, the CDR3 is TGCGCCAGCAGTAGGTCAGACAGGCCTGGTACTGAAGCTTTCTTT.

This clonotype was counted many times. The chain joins TRBV29-1 to TRBJ2-5; D possibly corresponds to TRBD2 (6 bases). Per the germline V gene, CDR1 is SQVTM and CDR2 is ANQGSEA. V was shortened by 8 bases and J by 1 base, with 14 bases between the two germline ends. This CDR3 has 13 residues. This CDR3 reads CSTPGLIQETQYF. The CDR3 nucleotides read TGCAGCACACCGGGACTGATCCAAGAGACCCAGTACTTC.

This clonotype was observed many times. This chain uses TRBV20-1 with TRBJ1-6, with D perhaps matching TRBD1 (5 bases). Germline CDR1 is DFQATT and CDR2 is SNEGSKA (reference sequence). The CDR3 has 13 residues. The CDR3 loop is CSASETDSPPLHF. The CDR3 bases are TGCAGCGCATCCGAGACAGACTCCCCACCCCTCCACTTT.

This clonotype was seen only a few times. This chain's CDR3 is CASSLSGDHEQYF. DNA for the CDR3: TGTGCCAGCAGTTTAAGCGGGGACCACGAGCAGTACTTC. This rearrangement joins TRBV2 to TRBJ2-7; TRBD2 matches 7 bases. This CDR3 is 13 amino acids long. From germline, CDR1 is SNHLY and CDR2 FYNNEI. V was clipped by 5 bases and J by 5 bases; unmatched bases: 6.